This TCR beta chain was captured in a study of CD8+CD57+ T cells in acquired aplastic anemia. About the study: The sorted CD4+ and CD8+ cells yielded an average approximately 3 ug of DNA.

Concerning this clonotype itself: Its antigen is undetermined.

The sequenced patients had an expansion of CD8+CD57+ cells seen by flow cytometry. No therapy was given to patients before blood sampling. Per germline, CDR1 LNHDA and CDR2 SQIVND (reference sequence). The length of the CDR3 is 14 residues. V dropped 3 bases and J dropped 3 bases, with 10 bases sitting between them. Study observations and caveats: Significant differences in CD8+ Simpson's diversity were not observed between patients and controls. Patients shared around 31 CD8+ CDR3 sequences with controls.

TCR beta VDJ and CDR3 profiling used genomic DNA as template. TCRdb passed the reads through MiXCR, listing each CDR3 protein once. The table has roughly 150,000 distinct CDR3 sequences, 40% to 50% seen once. Source material: sorted CD4+, CD8+, or CD8+CD57+ T cells (not recorded which) from PBMCs. The sequence derives from a human donor with aplastic anemia. This rearrangement joins TRBV19 to TRBJ2-3; D gene uncertain. CDR3 nucleotide sequence: TGTGCCAGTAGTATCGGTCAGACTACAGATACGCAGTATTTT. Protein: CASSIGQTTDTQYF.